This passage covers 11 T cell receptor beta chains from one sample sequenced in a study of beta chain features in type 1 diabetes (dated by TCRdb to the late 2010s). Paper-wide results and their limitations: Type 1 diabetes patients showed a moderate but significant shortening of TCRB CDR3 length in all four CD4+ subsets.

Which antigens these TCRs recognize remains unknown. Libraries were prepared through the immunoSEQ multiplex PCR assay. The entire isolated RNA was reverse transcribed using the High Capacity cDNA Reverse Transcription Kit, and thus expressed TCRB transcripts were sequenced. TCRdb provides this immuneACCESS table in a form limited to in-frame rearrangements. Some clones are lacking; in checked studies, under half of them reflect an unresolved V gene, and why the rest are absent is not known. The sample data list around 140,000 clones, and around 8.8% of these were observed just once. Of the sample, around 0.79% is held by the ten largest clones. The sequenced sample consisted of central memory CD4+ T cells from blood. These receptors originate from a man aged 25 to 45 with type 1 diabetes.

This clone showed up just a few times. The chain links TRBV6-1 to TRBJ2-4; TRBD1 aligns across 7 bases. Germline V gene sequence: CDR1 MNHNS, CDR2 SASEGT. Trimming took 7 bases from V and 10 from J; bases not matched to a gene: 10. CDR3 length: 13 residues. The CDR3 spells CASNPPGQRIQYF. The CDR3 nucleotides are TGTGCCAGCAACCCCCCGGGACAGAGGATTCAGTACTTC.

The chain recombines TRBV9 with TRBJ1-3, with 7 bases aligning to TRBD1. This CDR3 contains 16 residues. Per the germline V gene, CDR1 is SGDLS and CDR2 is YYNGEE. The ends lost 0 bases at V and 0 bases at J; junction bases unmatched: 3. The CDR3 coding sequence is TGTGCCAGCAGCGTAGGATGGGACAGCTCTGGAAACACCATATATTTT. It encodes CASSVGWDSSGNTIYF.

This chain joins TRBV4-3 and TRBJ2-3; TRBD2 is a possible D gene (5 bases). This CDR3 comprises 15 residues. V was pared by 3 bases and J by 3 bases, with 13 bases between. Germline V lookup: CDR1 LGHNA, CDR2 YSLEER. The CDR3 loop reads CASSHIVTGTDTQYF. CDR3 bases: TGCGCCAGCAGCCATATAGTTACGGGGACAGATACGCAGTATTTT.

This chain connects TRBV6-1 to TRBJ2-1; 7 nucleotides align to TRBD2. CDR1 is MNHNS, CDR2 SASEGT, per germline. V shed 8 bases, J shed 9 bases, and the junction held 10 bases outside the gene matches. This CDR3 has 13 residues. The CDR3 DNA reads TGTGCCAGCGGGGCTAGCGGTTTCGGTGAGCAGTTCTTC. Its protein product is CASGASGFGEQFF.

The chain's CDR3 is CASSLSPDSPLHF. The DNA of the CDR3 is TGTGCCAGCAGTTTATCCCCCGATTCACCCCTCCACTTT. The chain joins TRBV27 to TRBJ1-6, with D uncertain. V lost 0 bases and J 8 bases, leaving 5 bases between the germline ends. The CDR3 length is 13 residues. Germline values: CDR1 MNHEY, CDR2 SMNVEV (reference sequence).

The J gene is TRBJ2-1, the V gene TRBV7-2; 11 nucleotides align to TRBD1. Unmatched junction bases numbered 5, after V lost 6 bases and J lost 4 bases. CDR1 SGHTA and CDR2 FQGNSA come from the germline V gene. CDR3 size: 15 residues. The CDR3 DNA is TGTGCCAGCAGAGGCGGACAGGGGGCTTACAATGAGCAGTTCTTC. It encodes CASRGGQGAYNEQFF.

The CDR3 sequence: CASQPGGARGANVLTF. The CDR3 nucleotides read TGTGCCAGCCAACCGGGGGGGGCACGCGGGGCCAACGTCCTGACTTTC. The rearrangement joins TRBV7-2 to TRBJ2-6, with 8 bases identical to TRBD2. The CDR3 length is 16 residues. Germline values: CDR1 SGHTA, CDR2 FQGNSA. V gave up 8 bases and J gave up 4 bases; unmatched junction bases: 10.

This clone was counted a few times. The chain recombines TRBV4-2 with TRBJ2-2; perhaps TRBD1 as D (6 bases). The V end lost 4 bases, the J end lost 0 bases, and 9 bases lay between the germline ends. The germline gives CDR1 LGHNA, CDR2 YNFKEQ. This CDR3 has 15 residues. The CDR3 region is CASSLGTPNTGELFF. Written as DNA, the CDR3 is TGTGCCAGCAGCCTCGGGACACCGAACACCGGGGAGCTGTTTTTT.

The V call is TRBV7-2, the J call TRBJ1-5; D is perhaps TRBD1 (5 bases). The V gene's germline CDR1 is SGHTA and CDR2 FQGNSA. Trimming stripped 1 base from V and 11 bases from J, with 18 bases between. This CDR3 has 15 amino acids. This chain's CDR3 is CASSLDPGPGITQHF. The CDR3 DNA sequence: TGTGCCAGCAGCTTAGACCCAGGGCCCGGAATAACCCAGCATTTT.

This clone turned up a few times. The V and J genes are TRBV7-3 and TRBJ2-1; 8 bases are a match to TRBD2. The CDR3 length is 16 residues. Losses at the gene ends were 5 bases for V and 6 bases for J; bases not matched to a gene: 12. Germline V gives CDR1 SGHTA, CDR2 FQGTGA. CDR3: CASSARVAGNINEQFF. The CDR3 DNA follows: TGTGCCAGCAGCGCCCGGGTAGCGGGGAATATCAATGAGCAGTTCTTC.

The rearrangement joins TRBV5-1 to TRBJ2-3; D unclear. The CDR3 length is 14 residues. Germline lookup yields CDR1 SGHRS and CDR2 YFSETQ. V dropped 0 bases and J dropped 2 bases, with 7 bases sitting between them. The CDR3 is CASSLASPTDTQYF. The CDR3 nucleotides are TGCGCCAGCAGCTTGGCCTCTCCCACAGATACGCAGTATTTT.